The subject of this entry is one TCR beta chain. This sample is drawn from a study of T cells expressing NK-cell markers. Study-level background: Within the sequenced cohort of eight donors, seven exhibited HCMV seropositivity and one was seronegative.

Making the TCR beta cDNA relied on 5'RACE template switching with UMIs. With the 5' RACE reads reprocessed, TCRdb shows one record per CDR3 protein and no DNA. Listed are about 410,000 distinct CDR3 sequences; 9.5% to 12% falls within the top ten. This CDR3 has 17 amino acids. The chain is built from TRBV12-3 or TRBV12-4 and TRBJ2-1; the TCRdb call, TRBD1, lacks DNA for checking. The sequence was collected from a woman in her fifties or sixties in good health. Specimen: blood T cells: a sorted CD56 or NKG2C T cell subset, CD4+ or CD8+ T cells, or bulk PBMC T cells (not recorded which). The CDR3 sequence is CASSLVGRQGFPNEQFF.